This T cell receptor beta chain was identified during a study of control samples from healthy donors and cancer patients. CDR3 length: 16 amino acids. The V end was cut by 6 bases, the J end by 5 bases, with 20 bases between. Looked up from germline, CDR1 is MDHEN and CDR2 is SYDVKM. Produced via immunoSEQ multiplex PCR; TCRdb's table is partial and in-frame only. The sample has 200,000 to 250,000 clones, just under 95% seen once. What was sequenced was blood. The origin of this receptor is a man aged 50 to 60 in good health. The rearrangement joins TRBV28 to TRBJ1-5, with D possibly matching TRBD1 (6 bases). The CDR3 DNA is TGTGCCAGCAGCCCTCTAAGTGGGGGCCTCGATCAGCCCCAGCATTTT. The encoded protein is CASSPLSGGLDQPQHF.